The clone carrying this T cell receptor (beta chain) was counted at least ten times. The sample is drawn from a study of T cells in Graves' hyperthyroidism and ophthalmopathy. There were TCR beta CDR3 regions amplified from RNA transcripts. TCR CDR3 regions were first amplified by RT-PCR with HTBI primers. Via MiXCR, TCRdb re-called the multiplex PCR reads, giving one row per CDR3 protein. The sample yields some 560,000 distinct CDR3 sequences, around 15% seen once. The CDR3 length is 16 residues. The V gene end was trimmed by 2 bases and the J gene end by 2 bases; junction bases not matched to a gene: 6. Per germline, CDR1 SGHKS and CDR2 YYEKEE (reference sequence).

This chain uses TRBV5-5 with TRBJ2-1, with 8 bases fitting TRBD2. Sample: blood. The TCR comes from a woman aged 40 to 55 with Graves' hyperthyroidism. The CDR3 sequence: CASSFPTSVAYNEQFF. As DNA, the CDR3 is TGTGCCAGCAGCTTCCCGACTAGCGTAGCCTACAATGAGCAGTTCTTC.